The T cell receptor beta chain described here comes from a study of T cells after yellow fever vaccination. About the study: With SMART-Seq v4 Ultra Low Input, the fractions containing low cell numbers were prepared.

Germline V gene sequence: CDR1 GTSNPN, CDR2 SVGIG (reference sequence). V shed 5 bases and J shed 5 bases, with 15 bases lying between them. This CDR3 is built from 13 residues. This clonotype was seen only once. Its antigen is still unknown. MiXCR, run by TCRdb on the 5' RACE reads, gives a single entry per CDR3 protein. This sample yields 350,000 to 550,000 distinct CDR3 sequences, of which around 20% are seen a single time; over 15% belongs to the top ten. Notes on the study in general: Researchers cautioned that FACS-sorted repertoires could harbor abundant clonotypes contaminating from the bulk population.

This TCR was recovered from a man aged 18-30 years who received the YFV17D yellow fever vaccine. The source was PBMCs, collected before the yellow fever booster vaccination. This sequence joins TRBV30 and TRBJ2-5, with D perhaps matching TRBD1 or TRBD2 (6 bases each). DNA of the CDR3: TGTGCCTGGGAGGGTGGGGGGCGTGAGACCCAGTACTTC. Its translation is CAWEGGGRETQYF.